A selection of T cell receptor beta chains follows, all from one sample in a study of T-cell reconstitution after alpha-beta-depleted transplantation in children. TCRdb analysed the PCR reads with MiXCR anew, one entry per CDR3 protein. The sample carries around 450,000 distinct CDR3 sequences, over 9.5% recorded once. The material was PBMCs, obtained before TCRalphabeta/CD19-depleted stem cell transplant. The receptors were sampled from a child aged 2-15 years with inherited bone marrow failure, due to receive a stem cell transplant. CDR3s include the opening cysteine and the closing phenylalanine or tryptophan. D genes are given only for firm matches. The size of a clone is reported for some rows only, either as once, few or many, or as a class for expanded clones.

d_call,clone_size,j_call,v_call,cdr3_length,cdr3_aa,cdr3_nt
NA,many,TRBJ2-2,TRBV29-1,14,CSVLRGGITGELFF,TGCAGCGTGCTCAGGGGAGGTATCACCGGGGAGCTGTTTTTT
TRBD1,many,TRBJ2-1,TRBV10-3,16,CATRTFGTEENNEQFF,TGTGCCACCAGAACGTTCGGGACAGAGGAAAACAATGAGCAGTTCTTC
NA,many,TRBJ2-7,TRBV3-1,15,CASSQVGLAPYEQYF,TGTGCCAGCAGCCAAGTAGGACTTGCTCCCTACGAGCAGTACTTC
NA,many,TRBJ2-1,TRBV10-3,13,CAISDGQYNEQFF,TGTGCCATCAGTGACGGACAGTACAATGAGCAGTTCTTC
TRBD2,many,TRBJ2-3,TRBV7-2,16,CASSEQAGGIADTQYF,TGTGCCAGCAGCGAGCAAGCGGGAGGGATCGCAGATACGCAGTATTTT
NA,many,TRBJ2-3,TRBV7-2,16,CASSLVGERTTDTQYF,TGTGCCAGCAGCTTAGTCGGGGAAAGGACCACAGATACGCAGTATTTT
TRBD2,NA,TRBJ2-1,TRBV5-5,18,CASSFGTSGLSSYNEQFF,TGTGCCAGCAGTTTCGGGACTAGCGGACTCAGCTCCTACAATGAGCAGTTCTTC
TRBD2,few,TRBJ2-3,TRBV4-2,16,CASSQALAGGPDTQYF,TGTGCCAGCAGCCAAGCACTAGCGGGAGGTCCAGATACGCAGTATTTT
NA,many,TRBJ2-7,TRBV7-8,15,CASSPTEPPGYEQYF,TGTGCCAGCAGCCCAACAGAGCCCCCCGGGTACGAGCAGTACTTC
NA,many,TRBJ1-5,TRBV5-1,15,CASSLVAGANQPQHF,TGCGCCAGCAGCTTGGTGGCAGGGGCCAATCAGCCCCAGCATTTT
TRBD2,many,TRBJ2-2,TRBV20-1,15,CSAITGTTSTGELFF,TGCAGTGCCATTACCGGGACTACCTCCACCGGGGAGCTTTTTTTT
NA,NA,TRBJ1-4,TRBV7-9,14,CASSLAPLEEKLFF,TGTGCCAGCAGCTTAGCACCCCTGGAGGAAAAACTGTTTTTT
TRBD2,many,TRBJ2-4,TRBV4-3,15,CASSQDGTSGDIQYF,TGCGCCAGCAGCCAAGATGGGACTAGCGGGGACATTCAGTACTTC
NA,many,TRBJ1-5,TRBV12-3/TRBV12-4,15,CASSLSGDSNQPQHF,TGTGCCAGCAGTTTATCAGGCGATAGCAATCAGCCCCAGCATTTT
NA,many,TRBJ2-1,TRBV14,14,CASSQESRVPEQFF,TGTGCCAGCAGCCAAGAATCTCGGGTACCCGAGCAGTTCTTC
TRBD2,many,TRBJ2-7,TRBV2,14,CASLGTSVSYEQYF,TGTGCCAGCCTTGGGACTAGCGTCTCCTACGAGCAGTACTTC
NA,few,TRBJ1-4,TRBV20-1,18,CSARAPIPGSPSYEKLFF,TGCAGTGCTAGGGCTCCTATCCCCGGGAGCCCCTCCTATGAAAAACTGTTTTTT
NA,many,TRBJ2-1,TRBV7-9,16,CASSFLAGEQFNEQFF,TGTGCCAGCAGCTTTTTAGCTGGGGAACAGTTCAATGAGCAGTTCTTC
TRBD2,many,TRBJ2-5,TRBV7-8,15,CASSLVSGGYETQYF,TGTGCCAGCAGCTTAGTGTCGGGAGGTTATGAGACCCAGTACTTC
NA,many,TRBJ2-1,TRBV5-1,14,CASSLDGSINEQFF,TGCGCCAGCAGCTTGGATGGGAGCATCAATGAGCAGTTCTTC
NA,many,TRBJ1-5,TRBV20-1,12,CSARASNQPQHF,TGCAGTGCTAGAGCTAGCAATCAGCCCCAGCATTTT
NA,many,TRBJ1-1,TRBV6-7,13,CARVIHKNTEAFF,TGTGCCAGGGTGATACATAAGAACACTGAAGCTTTCTTT
NA,many,TRBJ2-7,TRBV12-3/TRBV12-4,15,CASSLGGGNTYEQYF,TGTGCCAGCAGTTTAGGAGGGGGAAACACCTACGAGCAGTACTTC
NA,many,TRBJ2-7,TRBV29-1,13,CSVEGGRDYEQYF,TGCAGCGTTGAAGGCGGTAGGGACTACGAGCAGTACTTC
NA,many,TRBJ2-3,TRBV20-1,14,CSARVSSGTDTQYF,TGCAGTGCTAGGGTCTCTAGCGGCACAGATACGCAGTATTTT
TRBD1,many,TRBJ2-2,TRBV5-5,14,CASSLGTGTGELFF,TGTGCCAGCAGCTTGGGGACAGGGACCGGGGAGCTGTTTTTT
TRBD1,many,TRBJ2-3,TRBV12-3/TRBV12-4,15,CASSDRGSSTDTQYF,TGTGCCAGCAGCGACAGGGGGAGTTCCACAGATACGCAGTATTTT
TRBD2,NA,TRBJ2-7,TRBV20-1,15,CSAPITGGRPHEQYF,TGCAGTGCACCCATTACGGGCGGGAGACCCCACGAGCAGTACTTC
TRBD2,NA,TRBJ2-3,TRBV9,15,CASSPGVAGEDTQYF,TGTGCCAGCAGCCCCGGGGTAGCGGGAGAAGATACGCAGTATTTT
TRBD2,many,TRBJ2-3,TRBV27,15,CASSFGLAGVDTQYF,TGTGCCAGCAGTTTTGGGCTAGCGGGAGTAGATACGCAGTATTTT
TRBD1,few,TRBJ2-2,TRBV12-3/TRBV12-4,13,CASSWTGAGELFF,TGTGCCAGCAGTTGGACAGGGGCCGGGGAGCTGTTTTTT
TRBD1,many,TRBJ2-1,TRBV5-5,14,CASSLQTGVNEQFF,TGTGCCAGCAGCTTACAGACAGGGGTCAATGAGCAGTTCTTC
NA,NA,TRBJ2-1,TRBV29-1,14,CSVVLRLFGNEQFF,TGCAGCGTTGTCCTCAGGTTATTTGGCAATGAGCAGTTCTTC
NA,few,TRBJ1-2,TRBV10-3,12,CAIAEQNYGYTF,TGTGCCATCGCGGAACAGAACTATGGCTACACCTTC
NA,many,TRBJ2-2,TRBV20-1,15,CSARDREKNTGELFF,TGCAGTGCTAGAGATCGGGAGAAAAACACCGGGGAGCTGTTTTTT
NA,many,TRBJ2-7,TRBV4-3,13,CASSQDTPYEQYF,TGCGCCAGCAGCCAAGATACACCATACGAGCAGTACTTC
NA,many,TRBJ1-5,TRBV24-1,14,CATSDSGHNQPQHF,TGTGCCACCAGTGATTCAGGCCACAATCAGCCCCAGCATTTT
NA,few,TRBJ1-2,TRBV4-3,15,CASSQEKARGSGYTF,TGCGCCAGCAGCCAAGAAAAAGCCCGGGGTAGCGGCTACACCTTC
NA,few,TRBJ2-1,TRBV4-3,13,CASSRELAYEQFF,TGCGCCAGCAGCCGAGAACTAGCCTATGAGCAGTTCTTC
TRBD2,many,TRBJ2-1,TRBV3-1,15,CASQGTSGFYNEQFF,TGTGCCAGCCAAGGGACTAGCGGGTTTTACAATGAGCAGTTCTTC
TRBD2,many,TRBJ2-1,TRBV18,19,CASSIRGVGTSGTDNEQFF,TGTGCCAGCTCAATAAGAGGAGTCGGGACTAGCGGGACCGACAATGAGCAGTTCTTC
TRBD2,many,TRBJ2-2,TRBV4-3,16,CASSQGLAGGTGELFF,TGCGCCAGCAGCCAAGGCCTAGCGGGAGGTACCGGGGAGCTGTTTTTT
NA,few,TRBJ2-3,TRBV7-9,12,CASSFREDTQYF,TGTGCCAGCAGCTTCAGGGAAGATACGCAGTATTTT
NA,many,TRBJ1-1,TRBV14,16,CASSQDGVGPNTEAFF,TGTGCCAGCAGCCAAGATGGGGTGGGCCCGAACACTGAAGCTTTCTTT
NA,once,TRBJ2-1,TRBV28,13,CASSPDRNNEQFF,TGTGCCAGCAGTCCTGACAGAAACAATGAGCAGTTCTTC
NA,many,TRBJ2-1,TRBV7-9,15,CASSLGQGFYNEQFF,TGTGCCAGCAGCTTAGGTCAGGGTTTCTACAATGAGCAGTTCTTC
NA,many,TRBJ2-3,TRBV4-3,16,CASSPFPQITRDTQYF,TGCGCCAGCAGCCCCTTCCCACAGATAACCCGGGATACGCAGTATTTT
NA,many,TRBJ2-5,TRBV29-1,12,CSWGRRVETQYF,TGCAGCTGGGGGCGGCGGGTAGAGACCCAGTACTTC
NA,many,TRBJ1-5,TRBV2,14,CASSEESSNQPQHF,TGTGCCAGCAGTGAGGAATCTAGCAATCAGCCCCAGCATTTT
TRBD2,many,TRBJ2-3,TRBV5-6,13,CASSGLAGDTQYF,TGTGCCAGCAGCGGACTAGCGGGAGATACGCAGTATTTT
NA,many,TRBJ1-5,TRBV27,13,CASSRYSNQPQHF,TGTGCCAGCAGTCGGTATAGCAATCAGCCCCAGCATTTT
TRBD2,many,TRBJ2-1,TRBV28,16,CASSLAGGVMDNEQFF,TGTGCCAGCAGTCTAGCGGGAGGAGTGATGGACAATGAGCAGTTCTTC
TRBD1,few,TRBJ1-2,TRBV12-3/TRBV12-4,17,CASTSPGTGWRAYGYTF,TGTGCCAGCACCAGTCCCGGGACAGGCTGGAGGGCCTATGGCTACACCTTC
TRBD1,many,TRBJ2-1,TRBV20-1,14,CSARTSPGGNEQFF,TGCAGTGCTAGAACCTCACCAGGGGGCAATGAGCAGTTCTTC
TRBD1,many,TRBJ1-1,TRBV6-1,13,CASRLGTVAEAFF,TGTGCCAGCAGACTGGGGACAGTCGCTGAAGCTTTCTTT
TRBD2,many,TRBJ2-1,TRBV5-1,13,CASSLAGVNEQFF,TGCGCCAGCAGCCTAGCGGGAGTCAATGAGCAGTTCTTC
TRBD2,many,TRBJ2-7,TRBV20-1,16,CSARDPLAGDSYEQYF,TGCAGTGCTAGAGACCCGCTAGCGGGGGACTCCTACGAGCAGTACTTC